This entry lists 30 T cell receptor beta chains sequenced from one sample in a study of CD8+ T cells in alopecia areata (dated by TCRdb to 2016 to 2019). Sample treatment or condition, as interpreted from the label and publication: oral pan-JAK inhibitor, 5-10 mg twice daily. Receptor libraries were prepared by the immunoSEQ multiplex PCR assay. RNA was extracted from all samples and reverse transcribed into cDNA as template for TCR sequencing. TCRdb took over this immuneACCESS table, retaining in-frame rearrangements with V and J assigned. Such tables are incomplete; in checked studies, under half of the missing clones stem from an unresolved V gene, and the remainder is unexplained. The table for this sample lists around 100,000 clones; more than 65% of them were counted only once. The ten largest clones capture roughly a sixth of the sample. The source material was CD8+ T cells sorted from blood, sampled around week 46, from a patient treated with tofacitinib. These receptors all stem from a human donor with alopecia areata.

V and J are TRBV27 and TRBJ1-5; weak D call: TRBD1 (5 bases). This CDR3 is built from 14 residues. With 3 bases removed from V and 3 bases from J, the gap between germline ends came to 9 bases. Germline-derived CDR1 and CDR2 are MNHEY and SMNVEV (reference sequence). CDR3 coding DNA: TGTGCCAGCAGTTTTCAAGGGGTCAATCAGCCCCAGCATTTT. This codes for CASSFQGVNQPQHF.

This chain connects TRBV5-6 to TRBJ1-2; TRBD1 might be the D (6 bases). The CDR3 runs 14 residues. V was shortened by 4 bases and J by 2 bases, with 12 bases between the two germline ends. The V gene's germline CDR1 is SGHDT and CDR2 YYEEEE. In DNA form, the CDR3 reads TGTGCCAGCAGCCCGGGCCAGGGGAACTATGGCTACACCTTC. Translation gives CASSPGQGNYGYTF.

Only a few counts were recorded for this clone. The V call is TRBV5-5, the J call TRBJ2-1, with D perhaps TRBD1 (5 bases). The germline V and J ends were trimmed by 0 bases and 0 bases, with 10 bases remaining between them. This CDR3 region has 16 residues. Germline CDR1 and CDR2: SGHKS and YYEKEE (reference sequence). As DNA, the CDR3 is TGTGCCAGCAGCTTGGAACAGGCCAGCTCCTACAATGAGCAGTTCTTC. Its translation: CASSLEQASSYNEQFF.

The chain couples TRBV19 to TRBJ2-1, with 8 bases identical to TRBD2. The CDR3 spans 16 residues. Germline-derived CDR1 and CDR2 are LNHDA and SQIVND (reference sequence). The J segment lost 9 bases and the V segment lost 4 bases, leaving 14 bases of the junction unmatched. CDR3 residues: CASSTQPGTSIIEQFF. The CDR3 DNA reads as TGTGCCAGTAGTACGCAACCCGGGACTAGTATAATTGAGCAGTTCTTC.

This sequence joins TRBV16 and TRBJ2-7; 7 nucleotides agree with TRBD1. Unmatched junction bases numbered 2, after V lost 5 bases and J lost 1 base. The CDR3 loop spans 13 amino acids. CDR1 and CDR2 from the germline V gene are KGHSY and FQNENV. The CDR3 nucleotides are TGTGCCAGCAGCGGGGACAGTTCCTACGAGCAGTACTTC. It codes for CASSGDSSYEQYF.

This sequence joins TRBV7-3 and TRBJ2-7; 8 bases are a match to TRBD2. The V gene end was trimmed by 2 bases and the J gene end by 1 base; junction bases not matched to a gene: 4. Germline V gene data show CDR1 as SGHTA and CDR2 as FQGTGA. The CDR3 is made up of 15 amino acids. CDR3 DNA sequence: TGTGCCAGCAGCTTAGACAGCGGGGGTTCCTACGAGCAGTACTTC. Its translation: CASSLDSGGSYEQYF.

The chain uses TRBV2 and TRBJ1-1; D not resolved. V lost 10 bases to trimming and J lost 4 bases, with 16 bases between them. Germline CDR1 and CDR2: SNHLY and FYNNEI. CDR3 length: 13 amino acids. The CDR3 loop is CAITYGVFTEAFF. As DNA, the CDR3 is TGTGCCATCACATACGGGGTTTTCACTGAAGCTTTCTTT.

The CDR3 protein is CASSLGTGSNSPLHF. CDR3 DNA: TGTGCCAGCAGCTTAGGCACAGGTTCCAATTCACCCCTCCACTTT. This chain uses TRBV13 with TRBJ1-6; a possible D gene is TRBD1 (5 bases). The germline CDR1 and CDR2 sequences are PRHDT and FYEKMQ (reference sequence). The CDR3 is made up of 15 amino acids. V was pared by 0 bases and J by 7 bases, with 10 bases between.

The chain links TRBV21-1 to TRBJ1-5; the table's D call TRBD1 went unverified against the DNA. TRBV21-1 is tagged as a pseudogene. This CDR3 is built from 18 residues. CDR3 protein: CASSKLHTGPYSNQPQHF. Written as DNA, the CDR3 is TGTGCCAGCAGCAAGCTTCACACAGGGCCTTATAGCAATCAGCCCCAGCATTTT.

This clone was counted between two and nine times. The rearrangement uses TRBV29-1 and TRBJ1-1; D not certain. This CDR3 has 11 amino acids. V lost 7 bases and J 6 bases, leaving 12 bases between the germline ends. Germline-derived CDR1 and CDR2 are SQVTM and ANQGSEA. The CDR3 loop is CSAPESSEAFF. DNA of the CDR3: TGCAGCGCCCCCGAGTCATCTGAAGCTTTCTTT. Full variable domain (remainder filled in from reference TRBV29-1 and TRBJ1-1): SAVISQKPSRDICQRGTSLTIQCQVDSQVTMMFWYRQQPGQSLTLIATANQGSEATYESGFVIDKFPISRPNLTFSTLTVSNMSPEDSSIYLCSAPESSEAFFGQGTRLTVV.

A few counts support this clone. The CDR3 is CASSERLAGGNEQFF. The CDR3 DNA is TGTGCCAGCAGTGAGAGGCTAGCGGGGGGCAATGAGCAGTTCTTC. The V gene is TRBV6-6, the J gene TRBJ2-1, with 11 positions matching TRBD2. The CDR3 loop spans 15 amino acids. Trimming cost V 5 bases and J 6 bases; bases outside gene matches: 6. Looked up from germline, CDR1 is MNHNY and CDR2 is SVGAGI (reference sequence).

The V call is TRBV28, the J call TRBJ2-7; 9 positions agree with TRBD2. The CDR3 spans 15 residues. CDR1 and CDR2 from the germline V gene are MDHEN and SYDVKM. V was clipped by 3 bases and J by 3 bases; unmatched bases: 6. The CDR3 nucleotides read TGTGCCAGCAGTTTTCGTCTAGCGGGGATCTACGAGCAGTACTTC. Encoded protein: CASSFRLAGIYEQYF.

This chain's CDR3 is CASSQDSGGYYGYTF. CDR3 DNA: TGCGCCAGCAGCCAAGATTCAGGGGGTTACTATGGCTACACCTTC. The chain combines TRBV4-1 with TRBJ1-2; 7 nucleotides match TRBD1. This CDR3 is 15 amino acids long. Germline V gives CDR1 MGHRA, CDR2 YSYEKL. With 0 bases clipped from V and 3 bases from J, the junction kept 4 bases outside the gene matches.

This clone was observed a few times. The CDR3 reads CASRPQPNTEAFF. The CDR3 DNA is TGTGCCAGCAGACCACAGCCGAACACTGAAGCTTTCTTT. This rearrangement joins TRBV21-1 to TRBJ1-1; the table's D call, TRBD1, was not checked against the DNA. TRBV21-1 is noted as a pseudogene. The CDR3 contains 13 residues.

The CDR3 protein is CASIKMGLNQDRSGANVLTF. In DNA form, the CDR3 reads TGTGCCAGCATCAAAATGGGCCTTAACCAGGACCGCTCTGGGGCCAACGTCCTGACTTTC. The V gene is TRBV28, the J gene TRBJ2-6; no definite D call. The germline gives CDR1 MDHEN, CDR2 SYDVKM. The V gene lost 7 bases and the J gene lost 0 bases, with 25 bases spanning the gap. CDR3 length: 20 residues.

The chain carries TRBV6-5 and TRBJ1-4; D gene uncertain. CDR3 length equals 14 residues. V was clipped by 7 bases and J by 8 bases, with 17 bases between them. Germline assignment: CDR1 MNHEY and CDR2 SVGAGI. In DNA, the CDR3 is TGTGCCAGCATCCCCTGGGGAGGGAAGGAAAAACTGTTTTTT. Its protein product is CASIPWGGKEKLFF.

V gene TRBV6-5 combines with J gene TRBJ2-7; D is undetermined. The ends were cut back, 6 bases at V and 2 bases at J, with 5 bases in the middle. The CDR3 has 11 residues. CDR1 is MNHEY, CDR2 SVGAGI, per germline. The CDR3, as DNA: TGTGCCAGCAGGGCAACCTACGAGCAGTACTTC. This sequence encodes CASRATYEQYF.

This sequence joins TRBV29-1 and TRBJ2-7; weak D call: TRBD1 (5 bases). V lost 6 bases and J lost 0, with 12 bases in between. Per germline, CDR1 SQVTM and CDR2 ANQGSEA. The CDR3 loop spans 13 amino acids. CDR3 region: CSVLTTVSYEQYF. DNA for the CDR3: TGCAGCGTCCTTACGACAGTCTCCTACGAGCAGTACTTC.

This clone has only one observation. J is TRBJ1-1 and V is TRBV15; D uncertain. The CDR3 length is 13 residues. Trimming took 5 bases from V and 7 from J, leaving 14 bases between them. Germline lookup yields CDR1 LNHNV and CDR2 YYDKDF (reference sequence). The CDR3 bases are TGTGCCACCAGCGAATCCCGGTACCGTGAAGCTTTCTTT. This encodes CATSESRYREAFF. Drawing the rest from reference TRBV15 and TRBJ1-1, the complete variable domain is DAMVIQNPRYQVTQFGKPVTLSCSQTLNHNVMYWYQQKSSQAPKLLFHYYDKDFNNEADTPDNFQSRRPNTSFCFLDIRSPGLGDTAMYLCATSESRYREAFFGQGTRLTVV.

The chain has TRBV5-6 and TRBJ2-7; 10 positions agree with TRBD1. This CDR3 comprises 14 residues. The trim removed 4 bases at V and 3 bases at J, leaving 4 bases unmatched. The germline V gene encodes CDR1 SGHDT and CDR2 YYEEEE. The CDR3 reads CASSPGTGVYEQYF. The CDR3, as DNA: TGTGCCAGCAGCCCCGGGACAGGGGTCTACGAGCAGTACTTC.

The CDR3 DNA is TGTGCCAGCAGCTCCACCGGGACAGGGGAAGATACGCAGTATTTT. Translated: CASSSTGTGEDTQYF. The chain joins TRBV13 to TRBJ2-3; 10 nucleotides line up with TRBD1. The CDR3 has 15 residues. Germline loops: CDR1 PRHDT, CDR2 FYEKMQ (reference sequence). V dropped 4 bases and J dropped 5; count of bases not matched to a gene: 6.

V usage is TRBV5-6 and J usage is TRBJ2-7; 7 bases are shared with TRBD2. CDR3 length: 15 residues. CDR1 and CDR2 (germline): SGHDT, YYEEEE. V shed 5 bases and J 2 bases; nucleotides not matched to a gene: 10. The CDR3: CASSLGEGLPYEQYF. The CDR3 DNA reads TGTGCCAGCAGTCTGGGGGAGGGGCTTCCCTACGAGCAGTACTTC. Combining the CDR3 with reference TRBV5-6 and TRBJ2-7 gives the whole variable domain DAGVTQSPTHLIKTRGQQVTLRCSPKSGHDTVSWYQQALGQGPQFIFQYYEEEERQRGNFPDRFSGHQFPNYSSELNVNALLLGDSALYLCASSLGEGLPYEQYFGPGTRLTVT.

J is TRBJ1-2 and V is TRBV18; 7 nucleotides align to TRBD1. In germline, CDR1 is KGHSH, CDR2 LQKENI. V shed 6 bases and J 6 bases; nucleotides not matched to a gene: 7. The CDR3 runs to 13 residues. The CDR3 is CASSPGGADGYTF. CDR3 DNA sequence: TGTGCCAGCTCGCCAGGGGGAGCTGATGGCTACACCTTC.

This clone was detected once. The CDR3 nucleotides are TGTGCCTGGAGCGAGGGCCAGCCTAATTCACCCCTCCACTTT. It encodes CAWSEGQPNSPLHF. The V call is TRBV30, the J call TRBJ1-6; D not certain. Trimming removed 3 bases from V and 6 bases from J, with 12 bases in between. Germline V gene data show CDR1 as GTSNPN and CDR2 as SVGIG (reference sequence). The CDR3 has 14 amino acids.

The V and J genes are TRBV5-1 and TRBJ2-1; 9 bases align to TRBD1. The germline CDR1 and CDR2 sequences are SGHRS and YFSETQ. The CDR3 extends over 13 amino acids. V was pared by 3 bases and J by 6 bases, with 1 base of the junction left unmatched. CDR3 residues: CASSSGQGNEQFF. The CDR3 bases are TGCGCCAGCAGCTCGGGACAGGGCAATGAGCAGTTCTTC.

The chain uses TRBV23-1 and TRBJ2-7, with D possibly called TRBD1 or TRBD2 (6 bases each). TRBV23-1 is an open reading frame, and its role is uncertain. This CDR3 has 13 amino acids. The V end lost 10 bases, the J end lost 4 bases, and 17 bases lay between the germline ends. The CDR3: CATPRGHYYEQYF. DNA for the CDR3: TGCGCCACCCCGCGGGGACACTATTACGAGCAGTACTTC.

The chain carries TRBV4-3 and TRBJ1-3, with D unclear. The CDR3 extends over 14 amino acids. Trimming removed 1 base at V and 3 bases at J, with 7 bases between. The V gene's germline CDR1 is LGHNA and CDR2 YSLEER. The CDR3 sequence: CASSQGGFGNTIYF. The DNA of the CDR3 is TGCGCCAGCAGCCAAGGAGGGTTTGGAAACACCATATATTTT.

The chain carries TRBV18 and TRBJ1-1, with D unclear. This CDR3 has 13 residues. V lost 2 bases to trimming and J lost 3 bases, with 7 bases between them. The germline CDR1 and CDR2 sequences are KGHSH and LQKENI. Written as DNA, the CDR3 is TGTGCCAGCTCACCAGGGGAGTACACTGAAGCTTTCTTT. It translates to CASSPGEYTEAFF.

The CDR3 nucleotides are TGTGCCAGCAGCCAACGACCATGGGCCTCCGGGCGCAATGAGCAGTTCTTC. Protein sequence: CASSQRPWASGRNEQFF. V and J are TRBV14 and TRBJ2-1; D unclear. The CDR3 runs to 17 residues. Germline loops: CDR1 SGHDN, CDR2 FVKESK. Between the trimmed V and J ends, which lost 2 bases and 6 bases, there was a span of 20 bases.

V usage is TRBV7-6 and J usage is TRBJ1-1, with no clear D. CDR3 size: 15 residues. CDR1 SGHVS and CDR2 FNYEAQ come from the germline V gene. The V end was cut by 0 bases, the J end by 0 bases, with 8 bases between. CDR3 coding DNA: TGTGCCAGCAGCTTAGCGCCAGACATGAACACTGAAGCTTTCTTT. This sequence encodes CASSLAPDMNTEAFF. The whole variable domain, filled in from reference TRBV7-6 and TRBJ1-1, reads GAGVSQSPRYKVTKRGQDVALRCDPISGHVSLYWYRQALGQGPEFLTYFNYEAQQDKSGLPNDRFSAERPEGSISTLTIQRTEQRDSAMYRCASSLAPDMNTEAFFGQGTRLTVV.